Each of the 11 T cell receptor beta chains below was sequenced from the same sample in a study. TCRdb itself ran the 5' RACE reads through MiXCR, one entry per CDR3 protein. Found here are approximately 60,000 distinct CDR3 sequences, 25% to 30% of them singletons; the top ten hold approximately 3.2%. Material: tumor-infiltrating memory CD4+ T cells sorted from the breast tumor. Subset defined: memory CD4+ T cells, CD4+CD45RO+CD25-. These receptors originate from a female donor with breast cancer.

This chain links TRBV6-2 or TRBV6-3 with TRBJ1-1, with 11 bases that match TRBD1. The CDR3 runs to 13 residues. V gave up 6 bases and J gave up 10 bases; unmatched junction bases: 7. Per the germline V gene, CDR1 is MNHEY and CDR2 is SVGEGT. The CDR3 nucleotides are TGTGCCAGCAGGCCATCGGACAGGGGGCTAGCTTTCTTT. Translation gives CASRPSDRGLAFF.

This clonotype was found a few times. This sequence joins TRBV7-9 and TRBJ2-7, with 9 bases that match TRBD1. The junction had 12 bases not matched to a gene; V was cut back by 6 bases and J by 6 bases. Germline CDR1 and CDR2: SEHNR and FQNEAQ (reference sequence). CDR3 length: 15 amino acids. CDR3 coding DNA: TGTGCCAGCAGTCCACAGGGGGCCAGGGATTCCGAGCAGTACTTC. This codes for CASSPQGARDSEQYF.

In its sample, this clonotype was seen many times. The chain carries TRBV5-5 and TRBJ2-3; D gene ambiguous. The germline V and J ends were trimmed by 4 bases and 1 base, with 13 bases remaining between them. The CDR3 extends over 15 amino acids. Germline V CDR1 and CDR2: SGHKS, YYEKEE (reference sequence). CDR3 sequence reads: CASSPGEWGTDTQYF. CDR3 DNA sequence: TGTGCCAGCAGCCCCGGCGAGTGGGGCACAGATACGCAGTATTTT.

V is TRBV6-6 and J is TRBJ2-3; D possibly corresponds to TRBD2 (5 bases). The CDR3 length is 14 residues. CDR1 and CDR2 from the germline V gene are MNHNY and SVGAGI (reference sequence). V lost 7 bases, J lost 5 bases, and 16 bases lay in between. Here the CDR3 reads CASISGLTVDTQYF. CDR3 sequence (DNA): TGTGCCAGCATCTCGGGATTAACGGTAGATACGCAGTATTTT.

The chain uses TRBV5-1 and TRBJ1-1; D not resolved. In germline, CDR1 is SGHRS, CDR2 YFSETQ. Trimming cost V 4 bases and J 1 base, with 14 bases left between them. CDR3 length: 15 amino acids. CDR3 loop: CASSTSLTANTEAFF. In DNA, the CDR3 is TGCGCCAGCAGCACAAGTTTAACAGCGAACACTGAAGCTTTCTTT. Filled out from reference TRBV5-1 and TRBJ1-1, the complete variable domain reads KAGVTQTPRYLIKTRGQQVTLSCSPISGHRSVSWYQQTPGQGLQFLFEYFSETQRNKGNFPGRFSGRQFSNSRSEMNVSTLELGDSALYLCASSTSLTANTEAFFGQGTRLTVV.

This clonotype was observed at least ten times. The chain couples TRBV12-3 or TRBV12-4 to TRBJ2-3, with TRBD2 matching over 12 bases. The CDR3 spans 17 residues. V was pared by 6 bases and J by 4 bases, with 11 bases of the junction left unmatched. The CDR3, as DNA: TGTGCCAGCAGCCGACGACTAGCGGGAGCTTTGGCAGATACGCAGTATTTT. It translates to CASSRRLAGALADTQYF.

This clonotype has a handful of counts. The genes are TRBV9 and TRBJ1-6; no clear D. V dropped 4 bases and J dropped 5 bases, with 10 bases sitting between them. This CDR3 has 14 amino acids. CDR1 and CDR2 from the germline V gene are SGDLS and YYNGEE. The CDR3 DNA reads TGTGCCAGCAGCCCAGACGACCATAATTCACCCCTCCACTTT. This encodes CASSPDDHNSPLHF.

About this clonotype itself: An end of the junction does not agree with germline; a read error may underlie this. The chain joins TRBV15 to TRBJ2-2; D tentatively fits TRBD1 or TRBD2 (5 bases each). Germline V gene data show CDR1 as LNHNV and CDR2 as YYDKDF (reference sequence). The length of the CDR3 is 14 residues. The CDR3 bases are TGTGCCACCAGCCCAGAGTTAGGTTCCAGGGAGTTGTTTTTT. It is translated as CATSPELGSRELFF.

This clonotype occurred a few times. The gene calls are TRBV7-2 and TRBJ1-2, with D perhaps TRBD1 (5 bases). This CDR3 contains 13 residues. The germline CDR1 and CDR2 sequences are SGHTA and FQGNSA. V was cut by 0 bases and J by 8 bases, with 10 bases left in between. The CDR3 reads CASSLAGGAGYTF. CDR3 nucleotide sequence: TGTGCCAGCAGCTTAGCGGGCGGGGCAGGCTACACCTTC.

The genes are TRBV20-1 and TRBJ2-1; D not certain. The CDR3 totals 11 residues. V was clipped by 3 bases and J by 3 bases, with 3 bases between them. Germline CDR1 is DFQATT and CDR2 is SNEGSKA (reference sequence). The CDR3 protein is CSASFYNEQFF. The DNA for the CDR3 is TGCAGTGCTAGTTTCTACAATGAGCAGTTCTTC.

The CDR3 region is CSADSPAGHYGYTF. As DNA, the CDR3 is TGCAGTGCTGATTCGCCGGCAGGTCACTATGGCTACACCTTC. The chain employs TRBV20-1 and TRBJ1-2; D is unclear. Trimming took off 5 bases at V and 3 bases at J, with 16 bases between the two ends. Germline CDR1 reads DFQATT; CDR2 reads SNEGSKA (reference sequence). The CDR3 sequence is 14 residues long.